Following are 9 T cell receptor beta chains from one sample sequenced in a study of regulatory T cells in long-lasting Graves disease. Time point: newly diagnosed GD, antithyroid drugs for less than 3 months. The TCR library was made from RNA that had been extracted from PBMCs in TRIzol. HTBI primers from iRepertoire and Arm-PCR of CDR3 regions yielded the TCR beta libraries. One entry per CDR3 protein, called by TCRdb with MiXCR from the multiplex PCR reads. The sample has approximately 300,000 distinct CDR3 sequences, 18% seen once. The specimen was peripheral blood mononuclear cells (PBMCs), collected at new diagnosis, from a patient treated with antithyroid drugs. Receptor source: a female donor with Graves disease.

Written as DNA, the CDR3 is TGTGCCAGCAGGTCGTTGGGACAGATCTCCTACAATGAGCAGTTCTTC. Amino acid sequence: CASRSLGQISYNEQFF. The chain carries TRBV6-1 and TRBJ2-1; the match to TRBD1 covers 7 bases. V was clipped by 6 bases and J by 0 bases; unmatched bases: 8. Germline V CDR1 and CDR2: MNHNS, SASEGT. The length of the CDR3 is 16 residues.

The rearrangement uses TRBV12-3 or TRBV12-4 and TRBJ1-4; D gene uncertain. Deletions cut 5 bases from V and 0 bases from J, with 13 bases between. The CDR3 consists of 16 residues. CDR3 in DNA: TGTGCCAGCAGTCGGGAAAAAGGCCCAACTAATGAAAAACTGTTTTTT. It codes for CASSREKGPTNEKLFF.

This clonotype has a handful of counts. The chain is built from TRBV12-3 or TRBV12-4 and TRBJ2-2; the D is unclear. V lost 3 bases to trimming and J lost 9 bases, with 5 bases between them. CDR3 size: 11 residues. The CDR3 coding sequence is TGTGCCAGCAGTTTCAGACGGGAGCTGTTTTTT. Its protein is CASSFRRELFF.

This clonotype has at least ten counts. The chain has TRBV12-3 or TRBV12-4 and TRBJ1-1; D not certain. The CDR3 length is 14 residues. The V end lost 3 bases, the J end lost 0 bases, and 8 bases lay between the germline ends. The CDR3 nucleotides read TGTGCCAGCAGTTTTAGCCAAATGAACACTGAAGCTTTCTTT. This sequence encodes CASSFSQMNTEAFF.

This clonotype was seen ten or more times. The rearrangement links TRBV7-8 to TRBJ2-7; 7 bases match TRBD1. The CDR3 is made up of 13 amino acids. CDR1 SGHVS and CDR2 FQNEAQ come from the germline V gene. V lost 5 bases, J lost 3 bases, and 4 bases stayed unmatched. CDR3 sequence (DNA): TGTGCCAGCAGCGGAGGACAGGACTACGAGCAGTACTTC. It specifies CASSGGQDYEQYF.

In this sample, this clonotype turned up many times. The chain has TRBV6-1 and TRBJ2-6, with D uncertain. CDR3 length: 16 residues. V was trimmed by 2 bases and J by 0 bases, leaving 8 bases between them. Germline values: CDR1 MNHNS, CDR2 SASEGT. CDR3 residues: CASSESPGSGANVLTF. The CDR3 DNA is TGTGCCAGCAGTGAAAGTCCCGGCTCTGGGGCCAACGTCCTGACTTTC.

The chain links TRBV20-1 to TRBJ2-3, with D perhaps TRBD2 (6 bases). The CDR3 totals 15 residues. Germline V gene lookup returns CDR1 DFQATT and CDR2 SNEGSKA (reference sequence). Deletions cut 5 bases from V and 1 base from J, with 16 bases between. CDR3 DNA sequence: TGCAGTGCTCCCCGCACGGGGGAGGGCACAGATACGCAGTATTTT. Its translation: CSAPRTGEGTDTQYF.

The table lists this clonotype with many counts. J is TRBJ1-6 and V is TRBV20-1; perhaps TRBD1 as D (5 bases). Per the germline V gene, CDR1 is DFQATT and CDR2 is SNEGSKA (reference sequence). V was cut by 7 bases and J by 2 bases, with 9 bases left in between. The CDR3 contains 13 residues. CDR3 region: CSVKGTYNSPLHF. The CDR3 DNA reads TGCAGTGTTAAGGGGACCTATAATTCACCCCTCCACTTT.

This clonotype was seen repeatedly, ten times or more. The gene calls are TRBV11-3 and TRBJ2-1, with 9 bases fitting TRBD2. V lost 0 bases to trimming and J lost 6 bases; unmatched junction nucleotides: 3. The germline V gene has CDR1 SGHNT and CDR2 YENEEA. The CDR3 loop spans 15 amino acids. CDR3 nucleotides: TGTGCCAGCAGCTTAGAGGGCGGGAGGGCCAATGAGCAGTTCTTC. As protein: CASSLEGGRANEQFF.